The next 7 T cell receptor beta chains were all read from a single sample in a study of cytomegalovirus exposure and HLA in healthy donors. Vbeta (60) and Jbeta (13) primers were used in the PCR. Assay used: immunoSEQ multiplex PCR; TCRdb lists only in-frame clones, some missing. The repertoire consists of roughly 150,000 clones, with around four fifths occurring once and the leading ten covering 1.3%. Sequencing used PBMCs. These receptors were obtained from a man aged 30-40 years in good health and CMV-seronegative.

V and J are TRBV12-1 and TRBJ2-7; the DNA was not compared with TRBD2, the D call given in the table. TRBV12-1 is recorded as a pseudogene. There are 21 residues in the CDR3. The DNA of the CDR3 is TGTGCCAGCAGCTTTATCCCCCGGGGGGGCAGTAACCCATCACTTGTCTACGAGCAGTACTTC. Protein sequence: CASSFIPRGGSNPSLVYEQYF.

The chain is built from TRBV7-9 and TRBJ2-5, with D tentatively TRBD1 (5 bases). The better agreement between TRBJ2-7 and the DNA end casts doubt on the J call. There are 14 residues in the CDR3. Per germline, CDR1 SEHNR and CDR2 FQNEAQ (reference sequence). The CDR3 reads CASSLTGFDYEQYF. DNA of the CDR3: TGTGCCAGCAGCTTAACAGGCTTTGATTACGAGCAGTACTTC.

This clone was seen just once. One junction end does not reproduce the germline sequence, and a read error may be involved. This specimen includes other DNA sequences encoding the same CDR3. The chain joins TRBV7-2 to TRBJ1-5; D is ambiguous. The CDR3 loop spans 17 amino acids. CDR1 is SGHTA and CDR2 is FQGNSA in the germline V gene. The CDR3 reads CASSSRTTGYSNQPQHF. The CDR3 DNA reads TGCGCCAGCAGTTCCCGGACTACTGGGTATAGCAATCAGCCCCAGCATTTT.

V is TRBV6-1 and J is TRBJ2-5; TRBD2 matches 8 bases. CDR1 and CDR2 (germline): MNHNS, SASEGT. This CDR3 has 15 amino acids. V gave up 10 bases and J gave up 6 bases; unmatched junction bases: 16. CDR3 DNA sequence: TGTGCCACCCAACCGTTTAGCGGGGTACTTCAGACCCAGTACTTC. Translation gives CATQPFSGVLQTQYF.

The chain is built from TRBV5-1 and TRBJ1-1; possible D gene TRBD1, 5 bases. The germline V and J ends were trimmed by 4 bases and 2 bases, with 18 bases remaining between them. Germline CDR1 and CDR2: SGHRS and YFSETQ. The CDR3 extends over 16 amino acids. CDR3 region: CASSRRGGSGNTEAFF. The DNA of the CDR3 is TGCGCCAGCAGCCGTCGGGGGGGGTCTGGTAACACTGAAGCTTTCTTT.

This chain joins TRBV4-1 and TRBJ1-2, with D possibly matching TRBD1 (5 bases). Deletions cut 3 bases from V and 6 bases from J, with 17 bases between. CDR3 length: 15 amino acids. Germline V gene lookup returns CDR1 MGHRA and CDR2 YSYEKL. In DNA, the CDR3 is TGCGCCAGCAGCCAGCGGGCGGGGGGGATCCATGGCTACACCTTC. Its translation: CASSQRAGGIHGYTF.

The sample holds a few counts of this clone. This chain joins TRBV27 and TRBJ2-4; unclear D gene. V lost 9 bases, J lost 0 bases, and 12 bases lay in between. Germline-derived CDR1 and CDR2 are MNHEY and SMNVEV (reference sequence). This CDR3 spans 14 amino acids. As DNA, the CDR3 is TGTGCCAGTAGCTCTTCCACAGCCAAAAACATTCAGTACTTC. This encodes CASSSSTAKNIQYF.